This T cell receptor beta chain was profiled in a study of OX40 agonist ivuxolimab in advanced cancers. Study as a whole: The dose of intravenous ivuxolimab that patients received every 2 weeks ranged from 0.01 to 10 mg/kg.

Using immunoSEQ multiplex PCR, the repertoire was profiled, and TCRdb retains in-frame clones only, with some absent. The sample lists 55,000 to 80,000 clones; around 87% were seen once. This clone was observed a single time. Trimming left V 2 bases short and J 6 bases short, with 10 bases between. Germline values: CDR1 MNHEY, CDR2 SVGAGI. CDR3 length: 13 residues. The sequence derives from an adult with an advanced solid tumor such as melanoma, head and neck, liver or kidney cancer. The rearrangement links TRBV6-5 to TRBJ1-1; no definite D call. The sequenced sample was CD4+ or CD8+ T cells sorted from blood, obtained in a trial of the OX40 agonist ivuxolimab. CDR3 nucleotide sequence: TGTGCCAGCAGTTACCCGGGAGCCCCTGAAGCTTTCTTT. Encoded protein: CASSYPGAPEAFF.